What follows are 17 T cell receptor beta chains derived from one specimen sequenced in a study of post-analysis software for immune sequencing data. The study's findings and limits: Included in a set of a few TRBV segments more frequent in patients than controls were TRBV5-6, TRBV5-1 and TRBV20-1.

Unique molecular identifiers were carried by the TCR beta cDNA libraries. MiXCR, applied by TCRdb to the PCR reads, yields one record per CDR3 protein. Of more than 500,000 distinct CDR3 sequences listed, around a third are singletons. Their target antigens are unknown. The sample consisted of blood. The receptor source for this set is a girl aged 2-17 years with multiple sclerosis.

The table lists this clonotype with a few counts. The rearrangement links TRBV25-1 to TRBJ1-1; no reliable D call. Trimming removed 7 bases from V and 7 bases from J, with 10 bases in between. This CDR3 comprises 11 residues. Germline CDR1 and CDR2: MGHDK and SYGVNS. CDR3 protein: CASTHLHEAFF. Here the CDR3 DNA reads TGTGCCAGCACGCACCTACATGAAGCTTTCTTT. Supplemented by reference TRBV25-1 and TRBJ1-1, the full variable domain reads EADIYQTPRYLVIGTGKKITLECSQTMGHDKMYWYQQDPGMELHLIHYSYGVNSTEKGDLSSESTVSRIRTEHFPLTLESARPSHTSQYLCASTHLHEAFFGQGTRLTVV.

The table lists this clonotype with a few counts. The V call is TRBV7-2, the J call TRBJ2-5; 10 bases match TRBD2. The CDR3 consists of 14 residues. With V trimmed by 5 bases and J by 4 bases, 4 bases remained unmatched. Germline CDR1 is SGHTA and CDR2 is FQGNSA. The CDR3 DNA reads as TGTGCCAGCAGCCTGGGACTAGCGAGAGAGACCCAGTACTTC. Encoded protein: CASSLGLARETQYF. The entire variable domain, with the rest obtained from reference TRBV7-2 and TRBJ2-5, is as follows: GAGVSQSPSNKVTEKGKDVELRCDPISGHTALYWYRQSLGQGLEFLIYFQGNSAPDKSGLPSDRFSAERTGGSVSTLTIQRTQQEDSAVYLCASSLGLARETQYFGPGTRLLVL.

The sample holds a few counts of this clonotype. The rearrangement uses TRBV5-1 and TRBJ2-4; D gene unclear. The CDR3 totals 16 residues. Trimming shortened V by 0 bases and J by 1 base, and 11 bases separated the two germline ends. Germline V gene lookup returns CDR1 SGHRS and CDR2 YFSETQ. In nucleotides, the CDR3 is TGCGCCAGCAGCTTGGAGTTGGCTTGGGCCAAAAACATTCAGTACTTC. Protein product: CASSLELAWAKNIQYF. The whole variable domain, remainder taken from reference TRBV5-1 and TRBJ2-4, is KAGVTQTPRYLIKTRGQQVTLSCSPISGHRSVSWYQQTPGQGLQFLFEYFSETQRNKGNFPGRFSGRQFSNSRSEMNVSTLELGDSALYLCASSLELAWAKNIQYFGAGTRLSVL.

This chain connects TRBV5-1 to TRBJ2-1, with a possible D match to TRBD1 (6 bases). This CDR3 has 13 amino acids. With 4 bases removed from V and 9 bases from J, the gap between germline ends came to 14 bases. The germline V gene has CDR1 SGHRS and CDR2 YFSETQ. The CDR3 region is CASSVPQGIEQFF. The CDR3 nucleotides read TGCGCCAGCAGCGTCCCCCAGGGGATTGAGCAGTTCTTC.

This clonotype occurred a few times. This chain connects TRBV18 to TRBJ2-1; D assignment may be TRBD1 or TRBD2 (5 bases each). Germline assignment: CDR1 KGHSH and CDR2 LQKENI. V lost 3 bases to trimming and J lost 8 bases, with 8 bases between them. This CDR3 has 12 amino acids. In nucleotides, the CDR3 is TGTGCCAGCTCACCTGGGACCTATGAGCAGTTCTTC. It is translated as CASSPGTYEQFF.

The chain recombines TRBV21-1 with TRBJ2-1; the table gives TRBD1 as D, unverified against the DNA. TRBV21-1 is deemed a pseudogene. The CDR3 has 16 amino acids. The CDR3 nucleotides read TGTGCCAGCAGCCCCAGCAGACTCCCCGGGTACAATGAGCAGTTCTTC. Translating gives CASSPSRLPGYNEQFF.

This chain links TRBV7-2 with TRBJ2-1; perhaps D is TRBD1 or TRBD2 (5 bases each). The DNA end favors TRBJ2-7, so the J call may be wrong. CDR1 and CDR2 from the germline V gene are SGHTA and FQGNSA. This CDR3 is built from 13 residues. The CDR3: CASSLERGDEQYF. For the CDR3, the DNA is TGTGCCAGCAGCTTAGAAAGGGGAGACGAGCAGTACTTC.

The chain joins TRBV12-3 or TRBV12-4 to TRBJ1-6; 10 bases map to TRBD1. The CDR3 is 16 amino acids. J gave up 11 bases and V 3 bases, and 10 bases lay outside the gene matches. CDR3 DNA sequence: TGTGCCAGCAGTTTGGGGGGACAGGGGCGAAATCCACCCCTCCACTTT. Amino acids: CASSLGGQGRNPPLHF.

The chain uses TRBV6-6 and TRBJ2-5; no definite D call. The V end lost 6 bases, the J end lost 5 bases, and 10 bases lay between the germline ends. Looked up from germline, CDR1 is MNHNY and CDR2 is SVGAGI (reference sequence). The CDR3 sequence is 12 residues long. In nucleotides, the CDR3 is TGTGCCAGCAGGGCGAGCGCCGAGACCCAGTACTTC. Amino acids: CASRASAETQYF.

The rearrangement links TRBV10-3 to TRBJ2-5; maybe TRBD1 (6 bases). Germline values: CDR1 ENHRY, CDR2 SYGVKD. V lost 6 bases and J 2 bases, leaving 13 bases between the germline ends. The CDR3 is made up of 14 amino acids. CDR3 loop: CAIRPGTRQETQYF. In DNA, the CDR3 is TGTGCCATCAGACCCGGGACAAGGCAAGAGACCCAGTACTTC.

This clonotype was detected only a few times. The rearrangement joins TRBV4-1 to TRBJ2-3; possible D gene TRBD2, 7 bases. Germline assignment: CDR1 MGHRA and CDR2 YSYEKL. The germline V and J ends were trimmed by 1 base and 5 bases, with 22 bases remaining between them. CDR3 length: 18 amino acids. In DNA, the CDR3 is TGCGCCAGCAGCCAAGGGCTCGCACTCGGAGGGGGGGGAGATACGCAGTATTTT. Amino acids: CASSQGLALGGGGDTQYF.

The chain combines TRBV19 with TRBJ2-3; TRBD2 aligns across 10 bases. Trimming at V came to 7 bases and at J to 3 bases, leaving 7 bases not matched to a gene. The germline V gene encodes CDR1 LNHDA and CDR2 SQIVND (reference sequence). The CDR3 length is 15 residues. The CDR3 DNA sequence: TGTGCCAGTACCTCTCAAGCGGGGGGGACAGATACGCAGTATTTT. Translation gives CASTSQAGGTDTQYF. Filled out from reference TRBV19 and TRBJ2-3, the complete variable domain reads DGGITQSPKYLFRKEGQNVTLSCEQNLNHDAMYWYRQDPGQGLRLIYYSQIVNDFQKGDIAEGYSVSREKKESFPLTVTSAQKNPTAFYLCASTSQAGGTDTQYFGPGTRLTVL.

The chain is built from TRBV12-3 or TRBV12-4 and TRBJ2-6, with TRBD1 as a possible D gene (6 bases). V was cut by 4 bases and J by 2 bases, with 12 bases left in between. The CDR3 has 16 amino acids. The chain's CDR3 is CASSSSGATGANVLTF. DNA for the CDR3: TGTGCCAGCAGTTCCTCAGGGGCCACTGGGGCCAACGTCCTGACTTTC.

This clonotype was detected once. This chain links TRBV14 with TRBJ2-5; 8 positions agree with TRBD1. V lost 2 bases to trimming and J lost 4 bases; unmatched junction nucleotides: 9. This CDR3 has 16 residues. The germline gives CDR1 SGHDN, CDR2 FVKESK. In DNA, the CDR3 is TGTGCCAGCAGCCAAACTCAGGGGGCGCGAGGAGAGACCCAGTACTTC. Translated, it gives CASSQTQGARGETQYF.

This clonotype was seen once. V is TRBV6-5 and J is TRBJ2-1; 8 bases match TRBD2. CDR1 is MNHEY and CDR2 is SVGAGI in the germline V gene. The length of the CDR3 is 14 residues. V shed 4 bases, J shed 2 bases, and the junction held 1 base outside the gene matches. The CDR3 coding sequence is TGTGCCAGCAGTTCGCGGGGGGCCTACAATGAGCAGTTCTTC. Translated, it gives CASSSRGAYNEQFF.

This clonotype came up a few times. The chain combines TRBV5-1 with TRBJ2-7; D call uncertain. V gave up 5 bases and J gave up 4 bases, with 13 bases separating them. CDR3 length: 13 amino acids. CDR1 SGHRS and CDR2 YFSETQ come from the germline V gene. CDR3 sequence (DNA): TGCGCCAGCAGTTCCAGCTTCGGGTACGAGCAGTACTTC. Translation: CASSSSFGYEQYF.

V and J are TRBV6-5 and TRBJ2-1; D possibly uses TRBD1 or TRBD2 (7 bases each). Trimming left V 0 bases short and J 2 bases short, with 14 bases between. The CDR3 spans 17 residues. Per germline, CDR1 MNHEY and CDR2 SVGAGI. The CDR3 DNA reads TGTGCCAGCAGTTACTCGGGCAGGGGGGGGACCTACAATGAGCAGTTCTTC. Residues: CASSYSGRGGTYNEQFF.